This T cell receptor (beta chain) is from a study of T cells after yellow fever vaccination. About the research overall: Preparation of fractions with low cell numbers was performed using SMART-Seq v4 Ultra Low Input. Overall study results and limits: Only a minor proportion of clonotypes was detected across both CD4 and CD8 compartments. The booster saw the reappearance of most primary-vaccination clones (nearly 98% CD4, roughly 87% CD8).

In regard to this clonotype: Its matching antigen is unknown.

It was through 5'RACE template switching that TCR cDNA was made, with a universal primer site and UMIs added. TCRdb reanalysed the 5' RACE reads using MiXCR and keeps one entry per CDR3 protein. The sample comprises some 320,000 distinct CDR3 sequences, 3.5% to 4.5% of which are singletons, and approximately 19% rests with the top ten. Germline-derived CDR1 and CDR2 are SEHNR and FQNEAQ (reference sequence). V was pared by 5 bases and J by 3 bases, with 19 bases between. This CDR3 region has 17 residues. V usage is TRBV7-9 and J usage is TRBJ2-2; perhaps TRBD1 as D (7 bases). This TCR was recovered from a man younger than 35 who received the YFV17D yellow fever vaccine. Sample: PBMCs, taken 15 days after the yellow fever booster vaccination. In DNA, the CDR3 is TGTGCCAGCAGCCCAAAACCGACAGGGAGGTACACCGGGGAGCTGTTTTTT. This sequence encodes CASSPKPTGRYTGELFF.